This T cell receptor beta chain was identified in a study of blood T cell repertoires in COVID-19. Study in general: Samples came from the United States, Italy and Spain, spanning acute and convalescent COVID-19. Nucleic acid was either cDNA or gDNA, and it came from T cells, B-cell-depleted T cells, or PBMCs.

Per the authors' pipeline: Reference gene primer amplification gave nucleated cell count estimates. Using immunoSEQ multiplex PCR, the repertoire was profiled, and TCRdb retains in-frame clones only, with some absent. Clone size and the V and J calls come from that table; the DNA yielded D and trimming. Of some 76,000 clones listed, under 95% are singletons. The CDR3 covers 17 residues. The trim removed 4 bases at V and 1 base at J, leaving 6 bases unmatched. Germline V CDR1 and CDR2: MGHRA, YSYEKL. The receptor was derived from a human donor in a cohort sampled during active COVID-19. The sequenced material came from peripheral blood. V usage is TRBV4-1 and J usage is TRBJ2-3, with TRBD2 identical over 12 bases. CDR3 coding DNA: TGCGCCAGCAGCCGACTAAGACTAGCGGGGGGCACAGATACGCAGTATTTT. It encodes CASSRLRLAGGTDTQYF.